In this sample, the clone carrying this TCR beta chain turned up many times. Its matching antigen is unknown. CDR1 and CDR2 (germline): ENHRY, SYGVKD. The CDR3 is 11 amino acids. V dropped 7 bases and J dropped 6 bases, with 9 bases sitting between them. A single record per CDR3 protein comes from TCRdb applying MiXCR to the reads. The data contain under 100,000 distinct CDR3 sequences, approximately 3.7% of them singletons. The source of the sample is a study of T cell repertoires in cytomegalovirus infection. Study as a whole: Both a matching HLA type and CMV infection were indicated by public TCR beta signatures. Study-level results: CMV carriers having the relevant HLA were flagged by cumulative public TCR beta family frequency. Dominating the ex vivo response were HLA-C-restricted CMV-specific TCR beta clonotypes.

This TCR came from a human donor in good health (CMV status not recorded). Some clones in this sample may be carry-over from other donors' samples. The sequencing input was PBMCs. V is TRBV10-3 and J is TRBJ1-1; tentative D call: TRBD1 (5 bases). Here the CDR3 reads CAIKLGAEAFF. For the CDR3, the DNA is TGTGCCATCAAGTTAGGGGCTGAAGCTTTCTTT.